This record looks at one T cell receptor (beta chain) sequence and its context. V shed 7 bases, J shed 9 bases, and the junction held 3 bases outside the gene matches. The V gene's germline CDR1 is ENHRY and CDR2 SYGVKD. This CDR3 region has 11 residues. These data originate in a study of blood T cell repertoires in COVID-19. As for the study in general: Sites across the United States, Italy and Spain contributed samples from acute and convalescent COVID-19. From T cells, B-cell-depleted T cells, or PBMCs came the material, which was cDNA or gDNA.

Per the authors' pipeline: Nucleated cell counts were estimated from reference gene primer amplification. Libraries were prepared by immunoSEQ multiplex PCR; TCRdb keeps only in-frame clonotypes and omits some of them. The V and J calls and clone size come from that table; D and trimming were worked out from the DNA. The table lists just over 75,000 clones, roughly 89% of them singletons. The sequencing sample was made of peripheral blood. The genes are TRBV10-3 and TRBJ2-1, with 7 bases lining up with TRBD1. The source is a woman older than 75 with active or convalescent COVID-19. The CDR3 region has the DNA TGTGCCATCACCCCAGGGGGTGAGCAGTTCTTC. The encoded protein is CAITPGGEQFF.